The 25 T cell receptor beta chains in this list originate from one sample, sequenced in a study of T cells in tuberculosis (dated by TCRdb to the late 2010s). The method was the immunoSEQ multiplex PCR assay. In TCRdb, the immuneACCESS table is reduced to in-frame sequences with V and J assigned. These tables do not hold every clone; where another copy was compared, an unresolved V gene accounts for under half, and the others remain unexplained. This sample gives 70,000 to 95,000 clones in total; roughly 93% of them show up just once. The ten largest clones add up to 1.9% of the sample. PBMC were thawed, rested overnight, stained with a GMM-loaded CD1B tetramer, a Live/Dead dye and anti-CD3, and then sorted on a FACS Aria II. CD1B tetramers were loaded with C32 glucose monomycolate purified from Rhodococcus equi. Sequenced material: CD1b-GMM tetramer-negative cells sorted from PBMCs. The label giving this sample's cell subset or site can be read as: T cells not binding CD1B-GMM tetramer, sorted from same donor. These receptors came from an adult woman with latent tuberculosis.

This chain connects TRBV1 to TRBJ2-1; the DNA was not used to check the table's D call, TRBD2. TRBV1 corresponds to a pseudogene. This CDR3 has 18 amino acids. The CDR3 loop reads CTSSHTSSSLSSYNEQFF. The CDR3 DNA sequence: TGCACCAGCAGCCATACTAGCTCATCCCTCAGCTCCTACAATGAGCAGTTCTTC.

This chain joins TRBV14 and TRBJ2-5, with 8 positions matching TRBD2. There are 17 residues in the CDR3. Germline V gene sequence: CDR1 SGHDN, CDR2 FVKESK. Unmatched junction bases numbered 13, after V lost 1 base and J lost 6 bases. DNA for the CDR3: TGTGCCAGCAGCCAAGTTCGAGCGGGGGCCGGGGGGAAGACCCAGTACTTC. This encodes CASSQVRAGAGGKTQYF.

This rearrangement joins TRBV28 to TRBJ2-5; 7 bases align to TRBD2. Losses at the gene ends were 8 bases for V and 1 base for J; bases not matched to a gene: 7. Germline CDR1 MDHEN, CDR2 SYDVKM. The CDR3 consists of 14 residues. This chain's CDR3 is CASSHGGVQETQYF. CDR3 DNA: TGTGCCAGCTCACATGGGGGGGTCCAAGAGACCCAGTACTTC.

The V and J genes are TRBV7-9 and TRBJ2-6; 9 bases agree with TRBD1. The CDR3 length is 17 residues. Trimming removed 5 bases from V and 3 bases from J; junction bases left unmatched: 8. Per the germline V gene, CDR1 is SEHNR and CDR2 is FQNEAQ (reference sequence). CDR3 in amino acids: CASSTPGQGFGANVLTF. The CDR3 DNA follows: TGTGCCAGCAGCACCCCGGGACAGGGTTTTGGGGCCAACGTCCTGACTTTC.

The rearrangement uses TRBV6-6 and TRBJ2-3, with TRBD2 matching 14 bases. From germline, CDR1 is MNHNY and CDR2 SVGAGI (reference sequence). V gave up 5 bases and J gave up 3 bases; unmatched junction bases: 4. This CDR3 comprises 16 residues. The CDR3 DNA reads TGTGCCAGCAGTATAGGACTAGCGGGGGGTACAGATACGCAGTATTTT. Translation: CASSIGLAGGTDTQYF.

This clone has just a few counts. The V and J genes are TRBV6-6 and TRBJ1-2; the D gene is possibly TRBD1 (6 bases). Trimming shortened V by 7 bases and J by 8 bases, and 20 bases separated the two germline ends. This CDR3 has 14 amino acids. Germline V lookup: CDR1 MNHNY, CDR2 SVGAGI (reference sequence). CDR3 sequence (DNA): TGTGCCAGCACCGACCTGTCCCAGGGGCAGGGCTACACCTTC. It yields the protein CASTDLSQGQGYTF.

This clone came up once. This sequence joins TRBV2 and TRBJ2-5; a possible D gene is TRBD1 (5 bases). The germline V gene has CDR1 SNHLY and CDR2 FYNNEI. Trimming pared 6 bases from V and 2 bases from J, leaving 10 bases between. The CDR3 sequence is 13 residues long. CDR3 nucleotides: TGTGCCAGCAGCGGAAACAGGCAAGAGACCCAGTACTTC. Translation gives CASSGNRQETQYF.

The chain uses TRBV5-1 and TRBJ2-3, with unresolved D. V shed 0 bases and J shed 4 bases, with 9 bases lying between them. Germline values: CDR1 SGHRS, CDR2 YFSETQ. This CDR3 has 14 residues. The CDR3, as DNA: TGCGCCAGCAGCTTGGAATTAGCTTCAGATACGCAGTATTTT. Encoded protein: CASSLELASDTQYF. The full variable domain, with the rest looked up from reference TRBV5-1 and TRBJ2-3, is KAGVTQTPRYLIKTRGQQVTLSCSPISGHRSVSWYQQTPGQGLQFLFEYFSETQRNKGNFPGRFSGRQFSNSRSEMNVSTLELGDSALYLCASSLELASDTQYFGPGTRLTVL.

This clone occurred once. This chain joins TRBV6-1 and TRBJ1-1, with 7 bases aligning to TRBD1. V was clipped by 2 bases and J by 3 bases; unmatched bases: 3. CDR1 is MNHNS, CDR2 SASEGT, per germline. CDR3 length: 14 residues. The CDR3 reads CASSELQGYTEAFF. Written as DNA, the CDR3 is TGTGCCAGCAGTGAACTACAGGGGTACACTGAAGCTTTCTTT.

The rearrangement links TRBV30 to TRBJ1-1; 9 nucleotides align to TRBD1. J was trimmed by 5 bases and V by 3 bases; bases with no gene match: 7. Germline lookup yields CDR1 GTSNPN and CDR2 SVGIG (reference sequence). The CDR3 spans 14 residues. The CDR3 bases are TGTGCCTGGAGCAAAACAGGGGGCGCAACTGAAGCTTTCTTT. Translated: CAWSKTGGATEAFF.

The V call is TRBV27, the J call TRBJ2-7; 9 bases are a match to TRBD2. With 7 bases clipped from V and 3 bases from J, the junction kept 10 bases outside the gene matches. Germline lookup yields CDR1 MNHEY and CDR2 SMNVEV (reference sequence). The CDR3 is 15 amino acids. This chain's CDR3 is CASKHRGTSLYEQYF. Written as DNA, the CDR3 is TGTGCCAGCAAACACCGCGGGACTAGCCTCTACGAGCAGTACTTC.

This chain joins TRBV27 and TRBJ1-1; D possibly corresponds to TRBD1 (5 bases). The CDR3 sequence is 14 residues long. The germline V and J ends were trimmed by 3 bases and 5 bases, with 13 bases remaining between them. Germline CDR1 MNHEY, CDR2 SMNVEV (reference sequence). CDR3 DNA: TGTGCCAGCAGTTTCCGGGGGGTCGGTACTGAAGCTTTCTTT. It translates to CASSFRGVGTEAFF.

V is TRBV29-1 and J is TRBJ1-3; 7 nucleotides line up with TRBD1. The V gene's germline CDR1 is SQVTM and CDR2 ANQGSEA. The CDR3 covers 15 residues. V lost 5 bases to trimming and J lost 0 bases; unmatched junction nucleotides: 7. CDR3 protein: CSVITGAPSGNTIYF. The DNA for the CDR3 is TGCAGCGTTATAACAGGGGCCCCCTCTGGAAACACCATATATTTT.

The rearrangement joins TRBV5-1 to TRBJ1-2, with a weak D call TRBD1 (5 bases). With 0 bases removed from V and 5 bases from J, the gap between germline ends came to 17 bases. The CDR3 covers 16 residues. Germline loops: CDR1 SGHRS, CDR2 YFSETQ. CDR3 DNA: TGCGCCAGCAGCTTGGACCGACGAGGAGGGGCTTATGGCTACACCTTC. This encodes CASSLDRRGGAYGYTF.

The chain is built from TRBV5-1 and TRBJ2-6; 8 positions agree with TRBD2. The length of the CDR3 is 16 residues. Germline lookup yields CDR1 SGHRS and CDR2 YFSETQ. V shed 4 bases and J 0 bases; nucleotides not matched to a gene: 3. CDR3 DNA sequence: TGCGCCAGCAGCGGGGGGACTAGCTCTGGGGCCAACGTCCTGACTTTC. Amino acids: CASSGGTSSGANVLTF.

This clone was counted a single time. J is TRBJ1-5 and V is TRBV27; 7 bases align to TRBD1. The V gene end was trimmed by 6 bases and the J gene end by 3 bases; junction bases not matched to a gene: 11. Germline CDR1 reads MNHEY; CDR2 reads SMNVEV (reference sequence). This CDR3 is built from 16 residues. CDR3 sequence reads: CASRLAGTAHNQPQHF. CDR3 nucleotide sequence: TGTGCCAGCAGGCTAGCCGGGACAGCCCACAATCAGCCCCAGCATTTT.

This rearrangement joins TRBV4-2 to TRBJ1-1; D is possibly TRBD1 (5 bases). The CDR3 covers 15 residues. Trimming pared 3 bases from V and 2 bases from J, leaving 13 bases between. CDR1 and CDR2 (germline): LGHNA, YNFKEQ. In DNA, the CDR3 is TGTGCCAGCAGCCAGGCGACAGTAAGAAACACTGAAGCTTTCTTT. Translating it yields CASSQATVRNTEAFF.

The chain links TRBV27 to TRBJ2-4; tentative D call: TRBD1 (6 bases). CDR1 and CDR2 from the germline V gene are MNHEY and SMNVEV (reference sequence). CDR3 length: 17 amino acids. V dropped 0 bases and J dropped 0 bases, with 12 bases sitting between them. CDR3 loop: CASSLSGQPLAKNIQYF. CDR3 DNA: TGTGCCAGCAGTTTATCCGGACAGCCTCTAGCCAAAAACATTCAGTACTTC.

The CDR3: CASSLNDRNIQYF. The CDR3 region has the DNA TGTGCCAGCAGCTTAAATGACAGGAACATTCAGTACTTC. The genes are TRBV7-2 and TRBJ2-4; a weak D match, TRBD1 (6 bases). V gave up 2 bases and J gave up 7 bases, with 9 bases separating them. Germline-derived CDR1 and CDR2 are SGHTA and FQGNSA. The CDR3 extends over 13 amino acids.

This chain joins TRBV7-6 and TRBJ1-4; D gene ambiguous. The CDR3 extends over 13 amino acids. From germline, CDR1 is SGHVS and CDR2 FNYEAQ. V dropped 5 bases and J dropped 7 bases, with 11 bases sitting between them. The CDR3 coding sequence is TGTGCCAGCAGCCTAGTGACATTTGAAAAACTGTTTTTT. It translates to CASSLVTFEKLFF.

The V call is TRBV4-2, the J call TRBJ1-2; TRBD1 matches at 12 bases. This CDR3 spans 18 amino acids. V gave up 3 bases and J gave up 4 bases; unmatched junction bases: 12. Germline V CDR1 and CDR2: LGHNA, YNFKEQ. CDR3 protein: CASSQISGTGGAGYGYTF. In DNA, the CDR3 is TGTGCCAGCAGCCAGATCTCCGGGACAGGGGGCGCCGGCTATGGCTACACCTTC.

Comments on this clone: An end of the junction does not agree with germline; a read error may underlie this. The rearrangement joins TRBV5-6 to TRBJ2-3; TRBD1 matches at 10 bases. CDR3 size: 14 residues. Germline loops: CDR1 SGHDT, CDR2 YYEEEE. CDR3 bases: TGTGCCAGCAGCTTTCGAACCATCGGGACAGGGGTCGATTTT. Translated: CASSFRTIGTGVDF.

This clone occurred a few times. The V gene is TRBV30, the J gene TRBJ2-1; 8 nucleotides align to TRBD2. V trimming: 0 bases; J trimming: 9 bases; junction bases outside the gene matches: 10. Per germline, CDR1 GTSNPN and CDR2 SVGIG (reference sequence). The CDR3 extends over 15 amino acids. Here the CDR3 DNA reads TGTGCCTGGAGTGTAGCTCGGGGGGGCCAACGTGAGCAGTTCTTC. Protein: CAWSVARGGQREQFF. The complete variable domain, with remaining parts taken from reference TRBV30 and TRBJ2-1, reads SQTIHQWPATLVQPVGSPLSLECTVEGTSNPNLYWYRQAAGRGLQLLFYSVGIGQISSEVPQNLSASRPQDRQFILSSKKLLLSDSGFYLCAWSVARGGQREQFFGPGTRLTVL.

The chain carries TRBV27 and TRBJ2-2; D remains ambiguous. The CDR3 runs to 12 residues. Germline CDR1 MNHEY, CDR2 SMNVEV (reference sequence). V was pared by 3 bases and J by 6 bases, with 5 bases between. CDR3 sequence reads: CASSFSAGELFF. The CDR3 DNA follows: TGTGCCAGCAGTTTCTCGGCCGGGGAGCTGTTTTTT.

The CDR3 coding sequence is TGTGCCAGCAGCAAAGGGGAGGGCTACGAGCAGTACGTC. It translates to CASSKGEGYEQYV. The chain couples TRBV5-5 to TRBJ2-7, with 7 bases lining up with TRBD2. CDR3 length: 13 residues. Germline assignment: CDR1 SGHKS and CDR2 YYEKEE (reference sequence). The ends lost 4 bases at V and 3 bases at J; junction bases unmatched: 4.